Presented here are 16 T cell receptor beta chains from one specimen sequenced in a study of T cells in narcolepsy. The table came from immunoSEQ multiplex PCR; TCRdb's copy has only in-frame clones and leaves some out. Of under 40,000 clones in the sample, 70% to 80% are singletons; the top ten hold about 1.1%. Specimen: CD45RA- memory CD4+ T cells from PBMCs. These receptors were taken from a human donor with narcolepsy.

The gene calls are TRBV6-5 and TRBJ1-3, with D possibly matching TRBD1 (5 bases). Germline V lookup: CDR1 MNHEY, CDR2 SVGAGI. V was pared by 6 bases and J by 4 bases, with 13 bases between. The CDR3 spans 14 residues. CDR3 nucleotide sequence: TGTGCCAGCAGACGTCCAGGGCCAGGAAACACCATATATTTT. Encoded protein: CASRRPGPGNTIYF.

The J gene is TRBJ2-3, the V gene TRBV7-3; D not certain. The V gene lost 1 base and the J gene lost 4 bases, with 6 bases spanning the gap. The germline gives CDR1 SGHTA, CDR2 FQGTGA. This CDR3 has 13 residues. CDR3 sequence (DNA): TGTGCCAGCAGCTTAAGCTCCGCAGATACGCAGTATTTT. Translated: CASSLSSADTQYF.

The CDR3 region has the DNA TGTGCCAGCAGCTTAGTGACTAGCGGGAGTAAGGGTGAGCAGTTCTTC. This encodes CASSLVTSGSKGEQFF. The V and J genes are TRBV7-8 and TRBJ2-1; 12 bases fit TRBD2. The CDR3 contains 16 residues. The trim removed 1 base at V and 9 bases at J, leaving 7 bases unmatched. Germline CDR1 reads SGHVS; CDR2 reads FQNEAQ.

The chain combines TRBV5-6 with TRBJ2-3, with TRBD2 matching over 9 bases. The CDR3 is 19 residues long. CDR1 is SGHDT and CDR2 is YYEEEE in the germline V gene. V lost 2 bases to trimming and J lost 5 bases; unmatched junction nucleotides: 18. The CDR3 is CASSFLISWVSGSEDTQYF. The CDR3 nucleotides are TGTGCCAGCAGCTTTCTCATAAGTTGGGTTAGCGGGAGTGAAGATACGCAGTATTTT.

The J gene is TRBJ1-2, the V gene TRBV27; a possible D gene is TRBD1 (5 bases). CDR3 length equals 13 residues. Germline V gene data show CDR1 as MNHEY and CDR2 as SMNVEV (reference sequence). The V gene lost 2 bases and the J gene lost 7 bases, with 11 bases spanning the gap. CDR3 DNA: TGTGCCAGCAGTTTACAGGGTTTCACTGGCTACACCTTC. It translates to CASSLQGFTGYTF.

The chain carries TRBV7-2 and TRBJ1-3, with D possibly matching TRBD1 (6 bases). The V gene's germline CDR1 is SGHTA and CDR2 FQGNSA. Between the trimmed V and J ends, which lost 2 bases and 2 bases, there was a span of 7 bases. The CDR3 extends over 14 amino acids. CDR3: CASSLPGAGNTIYF. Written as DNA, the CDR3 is TGTGCCAGCAGCTTACCAGGGGCTGGAAACACCATATATTTT.

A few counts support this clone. The CDR3 protein is CASRTRWGYTF. CDR3 nucleotide sequence: TGTGCCAGCAGAACCCGTTGGGGCTACACCTTC. The chain has TRBV7-9 and TRBJ1-2; D call uncertain. The CDR3 has 11 amino acids. Trimming stripped 6 bases from V and 8 bases from J, with 10 bases between. The germline CDR1 and CDR2 sequences are SEHNR and FQNEAQ (reference sequence).

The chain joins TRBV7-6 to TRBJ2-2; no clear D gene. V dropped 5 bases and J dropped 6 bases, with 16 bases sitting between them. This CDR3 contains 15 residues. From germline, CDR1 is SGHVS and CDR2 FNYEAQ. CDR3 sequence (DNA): TGTGCCAGCAGCCTAACTCATAAGGGCGCCGGGGAGCTGTTTTTT. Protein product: CASSLTHKGAGELFF.

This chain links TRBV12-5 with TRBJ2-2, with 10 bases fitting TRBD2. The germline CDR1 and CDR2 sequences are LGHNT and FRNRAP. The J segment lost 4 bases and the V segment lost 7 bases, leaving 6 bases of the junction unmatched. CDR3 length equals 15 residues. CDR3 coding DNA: TGTGCTAGTGCATCTAGCGGGAGAATCACCGGGGAGCTGTTTTTT. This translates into CASASSGRITGELFF.

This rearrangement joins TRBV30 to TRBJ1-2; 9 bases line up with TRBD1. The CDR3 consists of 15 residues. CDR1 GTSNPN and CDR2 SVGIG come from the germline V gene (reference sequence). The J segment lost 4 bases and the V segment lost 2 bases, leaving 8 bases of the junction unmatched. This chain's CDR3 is CAWSIGTGILYGYTF. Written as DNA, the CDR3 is TGTGCCTGGAGTATAGGGACAGGGATCCTCTATGGCTACACCTTC. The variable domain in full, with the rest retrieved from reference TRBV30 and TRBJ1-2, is SQTIHQWPATLVQPVGSPLSLECTVEGTSNPNLYWYRQAAGRGLQLLFYSVGIGQISSEVPQNLSASRPQDRQFILSSKKLLLSDSGFYLCAWSIGTGILYGYTFGSGTRLTVV.

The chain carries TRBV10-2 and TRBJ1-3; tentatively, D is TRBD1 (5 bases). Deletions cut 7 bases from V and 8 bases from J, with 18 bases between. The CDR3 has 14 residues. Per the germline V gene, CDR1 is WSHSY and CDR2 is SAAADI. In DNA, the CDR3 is TGCGCCAGCATGGACGTGAGAGGGGTATACACCATATATTTT. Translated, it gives CASMDVRGVYTIYF.

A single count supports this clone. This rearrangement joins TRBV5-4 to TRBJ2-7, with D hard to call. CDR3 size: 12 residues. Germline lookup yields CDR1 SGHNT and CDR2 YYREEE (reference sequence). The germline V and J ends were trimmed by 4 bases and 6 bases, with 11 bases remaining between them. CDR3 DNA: TGTGCCAGCAGCCGAGGCCTGGCCGAGCAGTACTTC. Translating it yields CASSRGLAEQYF. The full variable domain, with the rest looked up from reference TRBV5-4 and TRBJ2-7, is ETGVTQSPTHLIKTRGQQVTLRCSSQSGHNTVSWYQQALGQGPQFIFQYYREEENGRGNFPPRFSGLQFPNYSSELNVNALELDDSALYLCASSRGLAEQYFGPGTRLTVT.

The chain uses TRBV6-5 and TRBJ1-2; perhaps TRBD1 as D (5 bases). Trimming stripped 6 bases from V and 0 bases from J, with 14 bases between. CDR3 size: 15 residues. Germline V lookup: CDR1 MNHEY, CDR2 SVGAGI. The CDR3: CASRPHQGANYGYTF. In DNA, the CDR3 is TGTGCCAGCAGACCACATCAGGGAGCTAACTATGGCTACACCTTC.

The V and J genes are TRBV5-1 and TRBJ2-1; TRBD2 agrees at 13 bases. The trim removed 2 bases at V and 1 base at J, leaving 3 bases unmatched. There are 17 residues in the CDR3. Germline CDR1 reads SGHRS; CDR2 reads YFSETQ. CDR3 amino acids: CASSLGLAGVSYNEQFF. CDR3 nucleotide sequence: TGCGCCAGCAGCTTAGGACTAGCGGGAGTTTCCTACAATGAGCAGTTCTTC.

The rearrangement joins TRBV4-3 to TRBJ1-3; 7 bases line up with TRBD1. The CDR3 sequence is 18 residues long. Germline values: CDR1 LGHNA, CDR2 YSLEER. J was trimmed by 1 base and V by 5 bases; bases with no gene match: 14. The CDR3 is CASSGGAGTAKSGNTIYF. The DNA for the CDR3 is TGCGCCAGCAGCGGAGGAGCCGGGACAGCTAAATCTGGAAACACCATATATTTT.

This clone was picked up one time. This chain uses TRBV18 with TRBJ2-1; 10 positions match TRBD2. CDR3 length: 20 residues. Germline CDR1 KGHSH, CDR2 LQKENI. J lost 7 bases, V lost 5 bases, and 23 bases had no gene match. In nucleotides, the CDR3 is TGTGCCAGCTCATCATCAAGCCCGGGGCTAGCGGGAGCGGGGGATAATGAGCAGTTCTTC. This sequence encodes CASSSSSPGLAGAGDNEQFF.